This T cell receptor (beta chain) was sequenced during a study of blood T cell repertoires in COVID-19. Across the whole study: The origin of the acute and convalescent COVID-19 samples was the United States, Italy and Spain.

Here immunoSEQ multiplex PCR was the method, and the copy in TCRdb shows in-frame clones only, minus some. Of approximately 150,000 clones listed, approximately 82% were seen once; the top ten hold more than 8.5%. The CDR3 runs to 12 residues. V dropped 3 bases and J dropped 5 bases, with 10 bases sitting between them. Germline CDR1 reads DFQATT; CDR2 reads SNEGSKA (reference sequence). Input material: peripheral blood. The clonotype was recovered from a man aged 55 to 70 with active or convalescent COVID-19. The chain employs TRBV20-1 and TRBJ1-2; D uncertain. The CDR3 DNA is TGCAGTGCTAGTCCCCGCGGGTATGGCTACACCTTC. This sequence encodes CSASPRGYGYTF.